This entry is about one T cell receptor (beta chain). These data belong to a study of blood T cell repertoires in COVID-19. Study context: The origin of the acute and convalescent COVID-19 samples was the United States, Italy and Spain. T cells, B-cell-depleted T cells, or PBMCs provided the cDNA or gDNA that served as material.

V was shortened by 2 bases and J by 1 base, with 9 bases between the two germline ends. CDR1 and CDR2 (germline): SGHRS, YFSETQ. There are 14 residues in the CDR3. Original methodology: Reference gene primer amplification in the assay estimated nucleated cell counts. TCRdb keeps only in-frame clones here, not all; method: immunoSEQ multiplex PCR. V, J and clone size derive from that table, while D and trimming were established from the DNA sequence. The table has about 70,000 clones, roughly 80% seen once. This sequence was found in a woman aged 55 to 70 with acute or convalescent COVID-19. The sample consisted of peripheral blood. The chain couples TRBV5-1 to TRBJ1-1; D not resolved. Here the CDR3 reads CASSLLNPNTEAFF. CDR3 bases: TGCGCCAGCAGCTTATTAAATCCGAACACTGAAGCTTTCTTT.